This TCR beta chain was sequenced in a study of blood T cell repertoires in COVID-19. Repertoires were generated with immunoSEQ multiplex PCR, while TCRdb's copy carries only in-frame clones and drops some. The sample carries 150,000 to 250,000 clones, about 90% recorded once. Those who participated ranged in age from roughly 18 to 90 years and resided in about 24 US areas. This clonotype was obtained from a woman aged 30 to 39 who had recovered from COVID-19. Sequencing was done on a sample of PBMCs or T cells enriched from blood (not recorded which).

The CDR3 spells CASKGRTGGGYTF. CDR3 sequence (DNA): TGTGCCAGCAAGGGGAGGACAGGTGGTGGCTACACCTTC. The gene calls are TRBV2 and TRBJ1-2; 7 bases line up with TRBD1. V was pared by 7 bases and J by 7 bases, with 9 bases of the junction left unmatched. This CDR3 region has 13 residues. Germline V gives CDR1 SNHLY, CDR2 FYNNEI.